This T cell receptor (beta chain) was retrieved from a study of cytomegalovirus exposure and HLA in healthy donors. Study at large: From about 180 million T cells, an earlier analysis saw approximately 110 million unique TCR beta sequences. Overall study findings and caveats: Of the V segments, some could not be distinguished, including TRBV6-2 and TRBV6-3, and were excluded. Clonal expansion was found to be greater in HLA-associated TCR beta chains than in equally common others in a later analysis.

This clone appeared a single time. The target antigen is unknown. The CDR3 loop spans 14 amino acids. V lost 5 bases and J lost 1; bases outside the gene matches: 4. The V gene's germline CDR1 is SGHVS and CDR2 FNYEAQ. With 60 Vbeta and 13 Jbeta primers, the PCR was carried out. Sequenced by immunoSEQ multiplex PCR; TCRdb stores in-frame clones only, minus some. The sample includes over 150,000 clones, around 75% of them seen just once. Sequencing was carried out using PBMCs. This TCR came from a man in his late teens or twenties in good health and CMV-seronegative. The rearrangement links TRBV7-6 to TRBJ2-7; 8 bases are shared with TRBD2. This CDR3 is CASSRSGGSYEQYF. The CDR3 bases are TGTGCCAGCAGCCGCTCGGGGGGGTCCTACGAGCAGTACTTC.